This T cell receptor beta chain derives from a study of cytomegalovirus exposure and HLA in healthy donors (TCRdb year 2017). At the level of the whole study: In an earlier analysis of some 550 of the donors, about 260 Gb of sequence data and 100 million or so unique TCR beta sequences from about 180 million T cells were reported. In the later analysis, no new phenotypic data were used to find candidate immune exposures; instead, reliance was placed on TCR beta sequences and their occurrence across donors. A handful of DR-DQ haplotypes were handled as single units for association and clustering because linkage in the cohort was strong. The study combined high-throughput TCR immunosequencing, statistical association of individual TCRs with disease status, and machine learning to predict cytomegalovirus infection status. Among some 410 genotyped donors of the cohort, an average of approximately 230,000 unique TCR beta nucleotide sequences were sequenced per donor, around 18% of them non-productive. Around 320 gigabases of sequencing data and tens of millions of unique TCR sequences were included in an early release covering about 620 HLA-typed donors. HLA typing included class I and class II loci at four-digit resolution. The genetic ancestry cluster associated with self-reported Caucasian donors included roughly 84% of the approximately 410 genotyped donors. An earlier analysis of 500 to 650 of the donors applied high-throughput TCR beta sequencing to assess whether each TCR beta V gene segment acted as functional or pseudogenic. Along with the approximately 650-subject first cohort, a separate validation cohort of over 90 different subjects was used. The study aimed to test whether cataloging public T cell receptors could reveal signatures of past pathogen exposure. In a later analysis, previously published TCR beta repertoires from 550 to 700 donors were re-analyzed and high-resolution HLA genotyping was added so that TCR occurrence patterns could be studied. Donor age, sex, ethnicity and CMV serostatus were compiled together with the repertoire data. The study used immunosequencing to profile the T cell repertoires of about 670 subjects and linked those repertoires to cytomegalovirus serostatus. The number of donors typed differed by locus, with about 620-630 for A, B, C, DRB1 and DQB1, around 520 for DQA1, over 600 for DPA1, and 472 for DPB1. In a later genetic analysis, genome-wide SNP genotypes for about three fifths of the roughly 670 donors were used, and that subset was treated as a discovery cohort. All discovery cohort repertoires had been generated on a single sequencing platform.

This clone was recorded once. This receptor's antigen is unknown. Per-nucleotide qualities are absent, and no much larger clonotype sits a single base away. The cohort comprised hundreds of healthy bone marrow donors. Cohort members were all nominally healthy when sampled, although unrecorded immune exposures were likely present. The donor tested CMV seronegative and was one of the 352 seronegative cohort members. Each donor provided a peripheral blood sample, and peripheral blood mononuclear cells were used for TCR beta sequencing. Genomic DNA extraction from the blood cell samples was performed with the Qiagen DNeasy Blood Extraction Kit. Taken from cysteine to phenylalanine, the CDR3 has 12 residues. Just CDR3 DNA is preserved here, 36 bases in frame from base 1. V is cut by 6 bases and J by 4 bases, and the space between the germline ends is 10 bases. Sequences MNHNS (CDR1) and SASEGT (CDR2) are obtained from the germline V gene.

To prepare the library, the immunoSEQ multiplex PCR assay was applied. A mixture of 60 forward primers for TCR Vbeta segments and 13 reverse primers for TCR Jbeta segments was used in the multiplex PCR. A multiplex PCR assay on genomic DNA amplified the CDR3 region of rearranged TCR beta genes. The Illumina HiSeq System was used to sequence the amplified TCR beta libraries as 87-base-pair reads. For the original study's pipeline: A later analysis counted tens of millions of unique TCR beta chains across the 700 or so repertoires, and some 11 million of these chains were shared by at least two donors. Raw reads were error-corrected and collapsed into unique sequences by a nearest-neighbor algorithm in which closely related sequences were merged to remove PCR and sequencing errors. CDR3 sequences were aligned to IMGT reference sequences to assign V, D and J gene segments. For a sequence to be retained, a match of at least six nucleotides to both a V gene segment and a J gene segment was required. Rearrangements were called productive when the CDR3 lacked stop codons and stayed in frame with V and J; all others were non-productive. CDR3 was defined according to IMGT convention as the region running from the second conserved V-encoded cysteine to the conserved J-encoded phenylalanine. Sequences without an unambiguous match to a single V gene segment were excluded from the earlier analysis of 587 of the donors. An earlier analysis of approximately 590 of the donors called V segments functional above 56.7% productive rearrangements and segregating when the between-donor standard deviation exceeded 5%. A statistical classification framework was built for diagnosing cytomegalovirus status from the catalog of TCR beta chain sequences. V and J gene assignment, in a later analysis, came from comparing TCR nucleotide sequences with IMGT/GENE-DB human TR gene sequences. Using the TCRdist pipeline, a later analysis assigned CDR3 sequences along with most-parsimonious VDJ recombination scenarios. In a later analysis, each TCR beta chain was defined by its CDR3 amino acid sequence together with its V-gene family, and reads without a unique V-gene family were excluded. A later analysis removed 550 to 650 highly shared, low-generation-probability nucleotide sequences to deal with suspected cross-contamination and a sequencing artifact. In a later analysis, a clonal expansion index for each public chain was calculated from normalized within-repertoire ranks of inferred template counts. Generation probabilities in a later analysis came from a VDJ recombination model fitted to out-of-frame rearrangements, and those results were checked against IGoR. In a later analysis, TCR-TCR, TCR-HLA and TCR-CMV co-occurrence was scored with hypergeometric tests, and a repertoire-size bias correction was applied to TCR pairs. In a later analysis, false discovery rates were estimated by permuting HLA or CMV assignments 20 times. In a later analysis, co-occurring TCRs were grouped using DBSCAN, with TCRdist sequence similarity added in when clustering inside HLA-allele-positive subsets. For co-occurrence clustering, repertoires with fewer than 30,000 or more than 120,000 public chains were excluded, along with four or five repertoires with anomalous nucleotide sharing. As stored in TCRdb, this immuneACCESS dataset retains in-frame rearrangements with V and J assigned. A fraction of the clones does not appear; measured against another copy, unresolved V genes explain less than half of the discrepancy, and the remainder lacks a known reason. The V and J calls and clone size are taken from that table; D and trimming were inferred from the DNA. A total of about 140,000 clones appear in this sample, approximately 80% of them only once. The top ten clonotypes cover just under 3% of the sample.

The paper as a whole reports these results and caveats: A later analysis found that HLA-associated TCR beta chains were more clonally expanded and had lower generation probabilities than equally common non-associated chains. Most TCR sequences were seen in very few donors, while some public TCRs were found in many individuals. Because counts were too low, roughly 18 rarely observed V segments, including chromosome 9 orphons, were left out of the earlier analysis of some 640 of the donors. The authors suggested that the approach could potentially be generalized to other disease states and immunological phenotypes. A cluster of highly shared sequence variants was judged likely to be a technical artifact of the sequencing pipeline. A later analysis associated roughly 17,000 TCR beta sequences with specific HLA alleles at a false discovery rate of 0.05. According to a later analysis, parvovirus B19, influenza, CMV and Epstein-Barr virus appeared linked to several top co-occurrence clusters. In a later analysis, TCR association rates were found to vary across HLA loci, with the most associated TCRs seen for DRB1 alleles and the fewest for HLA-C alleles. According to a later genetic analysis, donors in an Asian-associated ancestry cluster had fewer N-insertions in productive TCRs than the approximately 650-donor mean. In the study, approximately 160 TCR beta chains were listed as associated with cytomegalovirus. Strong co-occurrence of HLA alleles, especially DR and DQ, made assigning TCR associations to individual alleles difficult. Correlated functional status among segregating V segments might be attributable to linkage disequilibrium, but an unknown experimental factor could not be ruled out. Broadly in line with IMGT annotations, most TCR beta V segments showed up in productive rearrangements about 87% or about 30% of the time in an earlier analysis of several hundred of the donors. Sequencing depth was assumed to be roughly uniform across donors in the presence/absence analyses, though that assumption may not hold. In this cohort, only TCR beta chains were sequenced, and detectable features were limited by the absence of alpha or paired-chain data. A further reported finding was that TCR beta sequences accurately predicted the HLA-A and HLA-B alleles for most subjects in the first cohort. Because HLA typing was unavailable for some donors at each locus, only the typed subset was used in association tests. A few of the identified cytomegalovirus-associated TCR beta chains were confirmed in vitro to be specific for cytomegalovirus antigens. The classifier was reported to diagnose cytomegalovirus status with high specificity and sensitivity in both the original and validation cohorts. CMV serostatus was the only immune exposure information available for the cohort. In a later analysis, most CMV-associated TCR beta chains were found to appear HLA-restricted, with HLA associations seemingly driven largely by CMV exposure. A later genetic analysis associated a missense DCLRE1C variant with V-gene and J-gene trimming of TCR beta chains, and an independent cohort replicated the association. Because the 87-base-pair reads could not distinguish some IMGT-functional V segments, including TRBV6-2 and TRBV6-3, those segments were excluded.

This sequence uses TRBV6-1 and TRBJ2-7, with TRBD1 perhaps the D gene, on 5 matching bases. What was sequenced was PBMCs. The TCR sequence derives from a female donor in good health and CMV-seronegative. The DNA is TGTGCCAGCAGCCCGACAGTTTACGAGCAGTACTTC. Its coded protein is CASSPTVYEQYF.